This entry concerns a single T cell receptor beta chain. At one end, the junction sequence differs from germline, possibly due to a read error. CD8+CD4-CCR7+CD45RA+ sorting gave the naive CD8 T cells. TCRdb used MiXCR to reprocess the PCR reads, holding one entry per CDR3 protein. The table lists over 600,000 distinct CDR3 sequences, just under 20% of them singletons, with 0.85% in the top ten. This entry is derived from a study of molecular identifiers for immune sequencing clone quantification. For the study at large: Replicate RNA from about 19,000 or 110,000 naive CD8 T cells formed five aliquots; four were sequenced.

CDR1 SGHAT and CDR2 FQNNGV come from the germline V gene. This CDR3 contains 12 residues. Material: naive CD8+ T cells from blood, with Jurkat cell RNA spiked in. The subset is: FACS-sorted CD8+CD4-CCR7+CD45RA+ naive T cells. This chain connects TRBV11-2 to TRBJ2-3; possibly TRBD1 for D (6 bases). The receptor's source is a human donor in good health. Some libraries in this study had Jurkat cell RNA spiked in. The CDR3 loop reads CASSLWTDTRYF. The CDR3 coding sequence is TGTGCCAGCAGCTTATGGACAGATACGCGGTATTTT.